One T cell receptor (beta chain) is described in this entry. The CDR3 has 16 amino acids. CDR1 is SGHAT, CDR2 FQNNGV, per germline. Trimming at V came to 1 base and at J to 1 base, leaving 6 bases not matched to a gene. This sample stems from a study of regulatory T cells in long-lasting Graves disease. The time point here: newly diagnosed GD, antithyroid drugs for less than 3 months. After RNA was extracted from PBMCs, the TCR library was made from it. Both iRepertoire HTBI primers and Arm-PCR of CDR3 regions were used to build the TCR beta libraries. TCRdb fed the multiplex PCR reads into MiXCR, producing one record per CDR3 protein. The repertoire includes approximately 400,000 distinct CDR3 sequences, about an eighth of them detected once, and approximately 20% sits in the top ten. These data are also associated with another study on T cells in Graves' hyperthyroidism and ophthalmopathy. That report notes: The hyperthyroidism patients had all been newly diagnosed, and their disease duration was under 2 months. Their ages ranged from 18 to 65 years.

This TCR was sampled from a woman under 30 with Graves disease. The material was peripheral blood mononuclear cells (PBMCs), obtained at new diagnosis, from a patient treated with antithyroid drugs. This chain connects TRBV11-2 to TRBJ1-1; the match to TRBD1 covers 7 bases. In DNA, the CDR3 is TGTGCCAGCAGCTTAGGGTACAGGGGAAAGAACACTGAAGCTTTCTTT. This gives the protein CASSLGYRGKNTEAFF. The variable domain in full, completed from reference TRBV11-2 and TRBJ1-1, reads EAGVAQSPRYKIIEKRQSVAFWCNPISGHATLYWYQQILGQGPKLLIQFQNNGVVDDSQLPKDRFSAERLKGVDSTLKIQPAKLEDSAVYLCASSLGYRGKNTEAFFGQGTRLTVV.